The 28 T cell receptor beta chains listed next were all sequenced from one sample in a study of T cell repertoires in cytomegalovirus infection. Each CDR3 protein is one row after TCRdb ran MiXCR on the reads. The sample records around 110,000 distinct CDR3 sequences, around 9.1% being singletons. Their cognate antigens are unknown. Sequencing used PBMCs, sequenced either directly or after in vitro stimulation (not recorded which). Source of these receptors: a human donor in good health (CMV status not recorded). Some clones in this sample may be carry-over from other donors' samples.

This clonotype came up many times. This sequence joins TRBV20-1 and TRBJ2-1; a weak D match, TRBD1 (5 bases). The CDR3 is 15 residues long. Trimming pared 0 bases from V and 2 bases from J, leaving 11 bases between. Germline loops: CDR1 DFQATT, CDR2 SNEGSKA (reference sequence). CDR3 amino acids: CSARDVDSTYNEQFF. CDR3 nucleotides: TGCAGTGCTAGAGATGTTGACAGTACCTACAATGAGCAGTTCTTC.

V is TRBV28 and J is TRBJ1-1, with 7 bases lining up with TRBD1. From germline, CDR1 is MDHEN and CDR2 SYDVKM. Trimming cost V 6 bases and J 5 bases; bases outside gene matches: 0. This CDR3 is built from 11 residues. The CDR3 region has the DNA TGTGCCAGCAGGGGACAGACTGAAGCTTTCTTT. Translating gives CASRGQTEAFF.

The chain uses TRBV12-5 and TRBJ1-2; D is uncertain. The CDR3 sequence is 14 residues long. Trimming stripped 4 bases from V and 0 bases from J, with 9 bases between. The germline gives CDR1 LGHNT, CDR2 FRNRAP. In DNA, the CDR3 is TGTGCTAGTGGTTCCGGCAGCGCTAACTATGGCTACACCTTC. It codes for CASGSGSANYGYTF.

The table lists this clonotype with a few counts. This chain joins TRBV7-2 and TRBJ2-1; D not certain. Germline V gives CDR1 SGHTA, CDR2 FQGNSA. The V end lost 1 base, the J end lost 7 bases, and 8 bases lay between the germline ends. CDR3 size: 13 residues. The chain's CDR3 is CASSLVRLNEQFF. The CDR3 nucleotides are TGTGCCAGCAGCTTAGTGCGGCTAAATGAGCAGTTCTTC. Looking up the rest from reference TRBV7-2 and TRBJ2-1 gives the full variable domain: GAGVSQSPSNKVTEKGKDVELRCDPISGHTALYWYRQSLGQGLEFLIYFQGNSAPDKSGLPSDRFSAERTGGSVSTLTIQRTQQEDSAVYLCASSLVRLNEQFFGPGTRLTVL.

The rearrangement joins TRBV6-1 to TRBJ1-2; the D gene is possibly TRBD1 (5 bases). V lost 10 bases and J lost 6, with 12 bases in between. Looked up from germline, CDR1 is MNHNS and CDR2 is SASEGT. CDR3 length equals 11 residues. The CDR3 DNA reads as TGTGCCACCCTGGGGGGAAATGGCTACACCTTC. Protein product: CATLGGNGYTF.

This chain links TRBV12-3 or TRBV12-4 with TRBJ1-5; D ambiguous. V was cut by 3 bases and J by 5 bases, with 11 bases left in between. The CDR3 sequence is 14 residues long. The CDR3 coding sequence is TGTGCCAGCAGTTTCCGGCAACCCGATCAGCCCCAGCATTTT. Its protein product is CASSFRQPDQPQHF.

This clonotype was recorded many times. This chain links TRBV7-9 with TRBJ1-6; D uncertain. Looked up from germline, CDR1 is SEHNR and CDR2 is FQNEAQ (reference sequence). The CDR3 runs 14 residues. Trimming took off 1 base at V and 4 bases at J, with 5 bases between the two ends. This chain's CDR3 is CASSLEQYNSPLHF. CDR3 in DNA: TGTGCCAGCAGCTTAGAACAGTATAATTCACCCCTCCACTTT.

This clonotype was recorded at least ten times. The V call is TRBV5-4, the J call TRBJ2-5; no definite D call. Germline CDR1 and CDR2: SGHNT and YYREEE (reference sequence). Trimming shortened V by 0 bases and J by 5 bases, and 8 bases separated the two germline ends. CDR3 length: 13 residues. The CDR3 here is CASSLAGPETQYF. CDR3 DNA: TGTGCCAGCAGCTTGGCCGGGCCGGAGACCCAGTACTTC.

The table lists this clonotype with many counts. The V call is TRBV2, the J call TRBJ2-2; 10 bases map to TRBD2. CDR1 SNHLY and CDR2 FYNNEI come from the germline V gene. This CDR3 contains 18 residues. Unmatched junction bases numbered 8, after V lost 4 bases and J lost 0 bases. The CDR3 loop reads CASSAVGLAGANTGELFF. The CDR3 nucleotides are TGTGCCAGCAGTGCCGTTGGGCTAGCGGGGGCGAACACCGGGGAGCTGTTTTTT.

This clonotype came up a few times. J is TRBJ1-2 and V is TRBV5-8, with 11 bases matching TRBD1. V was clipped by 4 bases and J by 2 bases; unmatched bases: 7. The CDR3 length is 16 residues. CDR1 is SGHTS and CDR2 is YDEGEE in the germline V gene. The DNA of the CDR3 is TGTGCCAGCAGCGAAGGGACAGGGGGAGCGAACTATGGCTACACCTTC. It codes for CASSEGTGGANYGYTF.

CDR3 nucleotides: TGTGCCAGCAGTGAAGGGCAGGGTAGAGTTAATGAGCAGTTCTTC. Amino acid sequence: CASSEGQGRVNEQFF. The chain combines TRBV6-4 with TRBJ2-1, with a tentative D call TRBD1 (5 bases). V gave up 3 bases and J gave up 7 bases, with 16 bases separating them. Germline V gives CDR1 MRHNA, CDR2 SNTAGT. The CDR3 is made up of 15 amino acids.

This clonotype was counted only a few times. The chain couples TRBV28 to TRBJ1-1; D unclear. V lost 6 bases and J lost 5, with 10 bases in between. Germline CDR1 MDHEN, CDR2 SYDVKM. The CDR3 consists of 12 residues. This chain's CDR3 is CASRERGTEAFF. CDR3 in DNA: TGTGCCAGCAGGGAGCGTGGGACTGAAGCTTTCTTT. Full variable domain (outside the CDR3, taken from reference TRBV28 and TRBJ1-1): DVKVTQSSRYLVKRTGEKVFLECVQDMDHENMFWYRQDPGLGLRLIYFSYDVKMKEKGDIPEGYSVSREKKERFSLILESASTNQTSMYLCASRERGTEAFFGQGTRLTVV.

This clonotype was seen a few times. V is TRBV27 and J is TRBJ1-5; D perhaps matches TRBD1 (5 bases). Trimming pared 8 bases from V and 5 bases from J, leaving 10 bases between. The CDR3 runs to 12 residues. Looked up from germline, CDR1 is MNHEY and CDR2 is SMNVEV (reference sequence). The chain's CDR3 is CASGHGDQPQHF. DNA for the CDR3: TGTGCCAGCGGACACGGAGATCAGCCCCAGCATTTT.

This clonotype was seen ten or more times. The V and J genes are TRBV20-1 and TRBJ2-6, with 14 bases that match TRBD2. Germline lookup yields CDR1 DFQATT and CDR2 SNEGSKA (reference sequence). After removal of 5 bases from V and 4 bases from J, the junction contained 4 bases not matched to a gene. This CDR3 has 16 amino acids. CDR3 sequence: CSAVTSGGEGANVLTF. The CDR3 nucleotides are TGCAGTGCTGTGACTAGCGGGGGGGAAGGGGCCAACGTCCTGACTTTC.

In its sample, this clonotype was seen many times. V is TRBV4-3 and J is TRBJ2-3; 7 bases agree with TRBD1. The germline CDR1 and CDR2 sequences are LGHNA and YSLEER. V lost 3 bases to trimming and J lost 6 bases; unmatched junction nucleotides: 18. The CDR3 has 18 residues. The CDR3 region has the DNA TGCGCCAGCAGCCATAAACCCACAGACAGGGATTATAGGGATACGCAGTATTTT. It codes for CASSHKPTDRDYRDTQYF.

In this sample, this clonotype turned up many times. The V gene is TRBV19, the J gene TRBJ1-1; no definite D call. V lost 5 bases and J lost 3, with 25 bases in between. The CDR3 spans 18 residues. CDR1 is LNHDA, CDR2 SQIVND, per germline (reference sequence). The CDR3 DNA follows: TGTGCCAGTAGTTTCAGACAAGTAAGCCCCTCAAGGGACACTGAAGCTTTCTTT. Its translation is CASSFRQVSPSRDTEAFF.

There are many counts of this clonotype. This chain joins TRBV7-8 and TRBJ2-3; D remains unclear. The CDR3 sequence is 20 residues long. The germline V gene encodes CDR1 SGHVS and CDR2 FQNEAQ. The V end was cut by 2 bases, the J end by 0 bases, with 24 bases between. CDR3 in amino acids: CASSLPLEWGPGFSTDTQYF. In nucleotides, the CDR3 is TGTGCCAGCAGCTTACCCCTAGAGTGGGGTCCCGGGTTCAGCACAGATACGCAGTATTTT.

At least ten counts were recorded for this clonotype. The chain has TRBV7-3 and TRBJ1-2; the D gene is possibly TRBD1 (5 bases). From germline, CDR1 is SGHTA and CDR2 FQGTGA. The germline V and J ends were trimmed by 5 bases and 2 bases, with 15 bases remaining between them. The CDR3 is 15 residues long. Here the CDR3 reads CASSPAGTGNYGYTF. The CDR3 DNA reads TGTGCCAGCAGCCCTGCGGGGACTGGGAACTATGGCTACACCTTC. Full variable domain (rest looked up from reference TRBV7-3 and TRBJ1-2): GAGVSQTPSNKVTEKGKYVELRCDPISGHTALYWYRQSLGQGPEFLIYFQGTGAADDSGLPNDRFFAVRPEGSVSTLKIQRTERGDSAVYLCASSPAGTGNYGYTFGSGTRLTVV.

In DNA form, the CDR3 reads TGTGCCAGCAGGAGAGCGGGTGGATTCTACGAGCAGTACGTC. This translates into CASRRAGGFYEQYV. The chain has TRBV6-2 or TRBV6-3 and TRBJ2-7, with TRBD2 as a possible D gene (6 bases). V lost 6 bases and J 3 bases, leaving 15 bases between the germline ends. This CDR3 has 14 residues. The germline V gene has CDR1 MNHEY and CDR2 SVGEGT.

The J gene is TRBJ2-1, the V gene TRBV6-2 or TRBV6-3; D perhaps matches TRBD1 (7 bases). Germline V gene sequence: CDR1 MNHEY, CDR2 SVGEGT. Trimming shortened V by 7 bases and J by 9 bases, and 13 bases separated the two germline ends. The CDR3 is made up of 12 amino acids. CDR3 DNA: TGTGCCAGCAACAGGCAGGGGGGTGAGCAGTTCTTC. Residues: CASNRQGGEQFF.

This clonotype was recorded at least ten times. V is TRBV4-2 and J is TRBJ1-2; 7 positions agree with TRBD1. Germline V gene data show CDR1 as LGHNA and CDR2 as YNFKEQ. This CDR3 is 17 amino acids long. After removal of 1 base from V and 4 bases from J, the junction contained 12 bases not matched to a gene. CDR3 loop: CASSQVSQGQGGYGYTF. In nucleotides, the CDR3 is TGTGCCAGCAGCCAAGTCTCCCAGGGCCAGGGGGGCTATGGCTACACCTTC.

This clonotype appeared a few times. The V gene is TRBV6-2 or TRBV6-3, the J gene TRBJ1-1; 7 bases are shared with TRBD1. The V segment lost 6 bases and the J segment 5 bases; nucleotides outside the gene matches: 9. The germline CDR1 and CDR2 sequences are MNHEY and SVGEGT. The CDR3 is 14 residues long. CDR3 sequence reads: CASRAGGTETEAFF. As DNA, the CDR3 is TGTGCCAGCAGAGCGGGGGGGACAGAAACTGAAGCTTTCTTT.

The genes are TRBV5-1 and TRBJ1-1, with D perhaps TRBD1 (6 bases). This CDR3 region has 15 residues. Trimming pared 2 bases from V and 4 bases from J, leaving 15 bases between. Germline V gene sequence: CDR1 SGHRS, CDR2 YFSETQ. The CDR3: CASSLMAGVGTEAFF. CDR3 sequence (DNA): TGCGCCAGCAGCTTAATGGCAGGGGTCGGCACTGAAGCTTTCTTT.

This clonotype turned up a few times. The CDR3 here is CASSLGRDRNYGYTF. The CDR3 nucleotides are TGTGCCAGCAGCTTGGGTAGGGACAGGAACTATGGCTACACCTTC. The chain links TRBV5-8 to TRBJ1-2, with 8 nucleotides matching TRBD1. This CDR3 region has 15 residues. With V trimmed by 0 bases and J by 2 bases, 3 bases remained unmatched. Germline V CDR1 and CDR2: SGHTS, YDEGEE.

This sequence joins TRBV7-8 and TRBJ2-7; 7 bases map to TRBD1. This CDR3 contains 19 residues. After removal of 0 bases from V and 3 bases from J, the junction contained 17 bases not matched to a gene. Germline V lookup: CDR1 SGHVS, CDR2 FQNEAQ. CDR3 protein: CASSLANRRQGVYDYEQYF. In DNA form, the CDR3 reads TGTGCCAGCAGCTTAGCAAATAGACGACAGGGTGTTTACGACTACGAGCAGTACTTC.

The table lists this clonotype with a few counts. This chain uses TRBV24-1 with TRBJ2-1; no clear D. This CDR3 is 14 amino acids long. V gave up 5 bases and J gave up 9 bases, with 16 bases separating them. Germline V gene sequence: CDR1 KGHDR, CDR2 SFDVKD. The CDR3 loop reads CATSGRPPGSEQFF. The CDR3 nucleotides are TGTGCCACCAGTGGCCGACCCCCCGGTAGTGAGCAGTTCTTC.

This CDR3 reads CASSGLAGDNNEQFF. The CDR3 DNA reads TGTGCCAGCTCCGGACTAGCGGGGGACAACAATGAGCAGTTCTTC. The rearrangement links TRBV18 to TRBJ2-1; 13 nucleotides line up with TRBD2. The CDR3 totals 15 residues. V trimming: 6 bases; J trimming: 5 bases; junction bases outside the gene matches: 4. In germline, CDR1 is KGHSH, CDR2 LQKENI.

The table lists this clonotype with many counts. The chain links TRBV12-3 or TRBV12-4 to TRBJ2-3; a weak D match, TRBD2 (7 bases). V was cut by 6 bases and J by 5 bases, with 15 bases left in between. This CDR3 is built from 14 residues. The CDR3 spells CASSGGRELDTQYF. The CDR3 DNA sequence: TGTGCCAGCAGCGGGGGGCGGGAATTAGATACGCAGTATTTT.